Below, 29 T cell receptor beta chains from the same sample are listed, as sequenced in a study of blood T cell repertoires in COVID-19. Sequencing was performed with immunoSEQ multiplex PCR; in TCRdb, only in-frame clones are kept and a portion is missing. The data contain 180,000 or so clones, 81% of them singletons. The sample taken for sequencing was peripheral blood. Receptors were obtained from a woman of 80 years or more with COVID-19, enrolled during active disease.

The rearrangement joins TRBV13 to TRBJ1-2; possibly TRBD1 for D (5 bases). This CDR3 has 15 residues. V was trimmed by 0 bases and J by 0 bases, leaving 8 bases between them. Per germline, CDR1 PRHDT and CDR2 FYEKMQ (reference sequence). The CDR3 coding sequence is TGTGCCAGCAGCTTAGGATCAGGGTCTAACTATGGCTACACCTTC. Amino acid sequence: CASSLGSGSNYGYTF.

This clone was observed a few times. The V and J genes are TRBV23-1 and TRBJ1-6, with D maybe TRBD1 (6 bases). TRBV23-1 carries the ORF label, with uncertain function. V was shortened by 0 bases and J by 7 bases, with 16 bases between the two germline ends. This CDR3 contains 17 residues. Written as DNA, the CDR3 is TGCGCCAGCAGTCAATCCAAGTCAGGCAGGGGCAATTCACCCCTCCACTTT. Protein sequence: CASSQSKSGRGNSPLHF.

The chain uses TRBV7-2 and TRBJ2-3; TRBD2 agrees at 11 bases. Germline assignment: CDR1 SGHTA and CDR2 FQGNSA. The CDR3 runs 17 residues. After removal of 1 base from V and 4 bases from J, the junction contained 7 bases not matched to a gene. The CDR3 spells CASSLGLAGGLADTQYF. DNA of the CDR3: TGTGCCAGCAGCTTAGGATTAGCGGGGGGGCTTGCAGATACGCAGTATTTT.

The chain uses TRBV6-5 and TRBJ1-2; D is perhaps TRBD1 (5 bases). CDR1 and CDR2 (germline): MNHEY, SVGAGI. The CDR3 sequence is 12 residues long. V lost 6 bases and J lost 3, with 8 bases in between. The CDR3 reads CASRTGDYGYTF. In DNA, the CDR3 is TGTGCCAGCAGAACAGGAGACTATGGCTACACCTTC.

The J gene is TRBJ2-3, the V gene TRBV5-1; tentatively, D is TRBD2 (6 bases). With 4 bases removed from V and 1 base from J, the gap between germline ends came to 16 bases. CDR1 and CDR2 from the germline V gene are SGHRS and YFSETQ. The CDR3 sequence is 16 residues long. The CDR3 loop is CASSPLRGGGTDTQYF. DNA of the CDR3: TGCGCCAGCAGCCCGCTGAGGGGAGGCGGCACAGATACGCAGTATTTT.

Remarks on this clone: The germline gene is not matched at one end of the junction; a read error may be the cause. The rearrangement uses TRBV9 and TRBJ2-3; 14 bases line up with TRBD2. The CDR3 spans 18 residues. The germline V gene has CDR1 SGDLS and CDR2 YYNGEE. CDR3 region: CASSEGTSGGRLTGTQYF. As DNA, the CDR3 is TGTGCCAGCAGCGAGGGGACTAGCGGGGGCCGTCTCACAGGTACGCAGTATTTT.

The chain combines TRBV15 with TRBJ2-3, with 9 bases aligning to TRBD2. V lost 5 bases to trimming and J lost 0 bases; unmatched junction nucleotides: 6. CDR1 is LNHNV and CDR2 is YYDKDF in the germline V gene (reference sequence). The length of the CDR3 is 16 residues. The CDR3 DNA reads as TGTGCCACCAGCGGTCCTAGCGGGGTGAGCACAGATACGCAGTATTTT. This encodes CATSGPSGVSTDTQYF.

A few counts support this clone. The rearrangement links TRBV5-4 to TRBJ1-1; D might be TRBD1 (5 bases). This CDR3 has 14 amino acids. Per germline, CDR1 SGHNT and CDR2 YYREEE (reference sequence). Between the trimmed V and J ends, which lost 0 bases and 7 bases, there was a span of 13 bases. CDR3 nucleotide sequence: TGTGCCAGCAGCTTGGTAACGGGGGTCGATGAAGCTTTCTTT. This sequence encodes CASSLVTGVDEAFF.

The chain links TRBV30 to TRBJ2-4; D not certain. V lost 0 bases, J lost 0 bases, and 6 bases lay in between. This CDR3 has 14 amino acids. The V gene's germline CDR1 is GTSNPN and CDR2 SVGIG (reference sequence). Here the CDR3 DNA reads TGTGCCTGGAGTGTAGGCGGAGCCAAAAACATTCAGTACTTC. Amino acids: CAWSVGGAKNIQYF. Drawing the rest from reference TRBV30 and TRBJ2-4, the complete variable domain is SQTIHQWPATLVQPVGSPLSLECTVEGTSNPNLYWYRQAAGRGLQLLFYSVGIGQISSEVPQNLSASRPQDRQFILSSKKLLLSDSGFYLCAWSVGGAKNIQYFGAGTRLSVL.

This rearrangement joins TRBV3-1 (or the pseudogene TRBV3-2) to TRBJ2-7; 9 positions match TRBD1. CDR1 and CDR2 (germline): LGHDT, YNNKEL (reference sequence). The V gene end was trimmed by 2 bases and the J gene end by 5 bases; junction bases not matched to a gene: 4. The CDR3 runs 14 residues. This CDR3 reads CASSQRTGVDEQYF. The DNA of the CDR3 is TGTGCCAGCAGCCAAAGGACAGGGGTTGACGAGCAGTACTTC.

This clone came up a few times. In the same sample, other DNA sequences code for this CDR3. The J gene is TRBJ2-1, the V gene TRBV5-1; D call uncertain. This CDR3 has 13 residues. The germline gives CDR1 SGHRS, CDR2 YFSETQ. Trimming cost V 0 bases and J 6 bases, with 7 bases left between them. CDR3 DNA: TGCGCCAGCAGCTTGGGACTCAGCAATGAGCAGTTCTTC. Protein sequence: CASSLGLSNEQFF.

A word on this clone: The same CDR3 arises from other DNA sequences in this sample as well. The rearrangement links TRBV28 to TRBJ1-2; weak D call: TRBD1 (5 bases). The CDR3 covers 13 residues. Germline CDR1 MDHEN, CDR2 SYDVKM. The V end lost 3 bases, the J end lost 5 bases, and 10 bases lay between the germline ends. The CDR3 DNA reads TGTGCCAGCAGTTTGGGGCAGGGTTATGGCTACACCTTC. This encodes CASSLGQGYGYTF.

CDR3 loop: CASSLFRDSVYF. CDR3 DNA: TGTGCCAGCAGCTTGTTCCGGGACAGCGTATATTTT. The chain couples TRBV7-2 to TRBJ1-3, with 7 positions matching TRBD1. The CDR3 length is 12 residues. Germline assignment: CDR1 SGHTA and CDR2 FQGNSA. The V gene end was trimmed by 3 bases and the J gene end by 14 bases; junction bases not matched to a gene: 7.

The chain joins TRBV7-2 to TRBJ2-7; 7 bases map to TRBD2. CDR3 length: 15 residues. V gave up 3 bases and J gave up 4 bases; unmatched junction bases: 9. CDR1 and CDR2 from the germline V gene are SGHTA and FQGNSA. The CDR3: CASSLRSGLGYEQYF. CDR3 bases: TGTGCCAGCAGCTTGCGCAGCGGACTAGGATACGAGCAGTACTTC.

The rearrangement uses TRBV19 and TRBJ2-5; 7 positions match TRBD1. The CDR3 has 15 amino acids. V lost 4 bases, J lost 1 base, and 6 bases stayed unmatched. The germline V gene has CDR1 LNHDA and CDR2 SQIVND (reference sequence). CDR3 DNA: TGTGCCAGTAGTACCGACAGGGCAGGCCAAGAGACCCAGTACTTC. Translation: CASSTDRAGQETQYF.

V gene TRBV29-1 combines with J gene TRBJ1-1; D is unclear. The ends were cut back, 4 bases at V and 1 base at J, with 16 bases in the middle. The CDR3 runs 15 residues. Germline-derived CDR1 and CDR2 are SQVTM and ANQGSEA. The CDR3 sequence is CSVVGSSGRNTEAFF. In DNA form, the CDR3 reads TGCAGCGTTGTAGGTTCCAGCGGCAGGAACACTGAAGCTTTCTTT.

The chain employs TRBV24-1 and TRBJ2-1; 12 positions agree with TRBD2. Unmatched junction bases numbered 4, after V lost 9 bases and J lost 2 bases. CDR1 KGHDR and CDR2 SFDVKD come from the germline V gene. This CDR3 is 15 amino acids long. In DNA, the CDR3 is TGTGCCACCCAGCTAGCGGGGGGGACCTACAATGAGCAGTTCTTC. As protein: CATQLAGGTYNEQFF.

The rearrangement links TRBV19 to TRBJ2-5; 11 bases match TRBD2. Looked up from germline, CDR1 is LNHDA and CDR2 is SQIVND (reference sequence). This CDR3 has 15 residues. V lost 5 bases, J lost 4 bases, and 6 bases stayed unmatched. This CDR3 reads CASSPRLAGLETQYF. DNA for the CDR3: TGTGCCAGTAGTCCACGACTAGCGGGATTAGAGACCCAGTACTTC.

This clone appeared once. Other DNA sequences within the sample encode an identical CDR3. The chain combines TRBV19 with TRBJ2-7; 13 bases are shared with TRBD2. V was clipped by 3 bases and J by 4 bases; unmatched bases: 3. This CDR3 comprises 15 residues. In germline, CDR1 is LNHDA, CDR2 SQIVND (reference sequence). The CDR3 reads CASSIRTSGSYEQYF. Here the CDR3 DNA reads TGTGCCAGTAGTATTAGGACTAGCGGGAGTTACGAGCAGTACTTC.

This clone occurred once. This sequence joins TRBV6-5 and TRBJ2-1; D unresolved. Trimming shortened V by 6 bases and J by 2 bases, and 14 bases separated the two germline ends. The CDR3 runs to 15 residues. In germline, CDR1 is MNHEY, CDR2 SVGAGI. The CDR3 region is CASRRSPDPYNEQFF. In DNA, the CDR3 is TGTGCCAGCAGGAGGTCGCCAGATCCCTACAATGAGCAGTTCTTC.

This clone has only a few counts. The rearrangement uses TRBV19 and TRBJ2-2; TRBD1 matches at 8 bases. The trim removed 3 bases at V and 2 bases at J, leaving 5 bases unmatched. The CDR3 totals 16 residues. Looked up from germline, CDR1 is LNHDA and CDR2 is SQIVND (reference sequence). CDR3 sequence (DNA): TGTGCCAGTAGTATCAGGACAGGGACCAACACCGGGGAGCTGTTTTTT. It yields the protein CASSIRTGTNTGELFF.

The chain joins TRBV24-1 to TRBJ2-1; 8 bases line up with TRBD2. V was pared by 8 bases and J by 13 bases, with 18 bases of the junction left unmatched. From germline, CDR1 is KGHDR and CDR2 SFDVKD. The CDR3 runs 15 residues. This chain's CDR3 is CATTRGGRGWFDQFF. CDR3 nucleotide sequence: TGTGCCACCACCCGGGGGGGGCGCGGGTGGTTCGACCAGTTCTTC.

In DNA form, the CDR3 reads TGTGCCAGCAGCTGGCGAGGCACGGACATTCAGTACTTC. It specifies CASSWRGTDIQYF. The genes are TRBV5-6 and TRBJ2-4; D uncertain. V was trimmed by 3 bases and J by 8 bases, leaving 12 bases between them. The CDR3 is 13 residues long. Germline V lookup: CDR1 SGHDT, CDR2 YYEEEE.

The rearrangement uses TRBV28 and TRBJ1-2; 9 positions agree with TRBD1. Germline trimming cut 4 bases from V and 3 bases from J; bases unmatched to any gene: 3. This CDR3 spans 14 amino acids. Germline CDR1 MDHEN, CDR2 SYDVKM. For the CDR3, the DNA is TGTGCCAGCAGTTACACAGGGGGCTACTATGGCTACACCTTC. It encodes CASSYTGGYYGYTF.

The V and J genes are TRBV4-1 and TRBJ1-1; 7 nucleotides agree with TRBD1. Trimming removed 1 base from V and 5 bases from J; junction bases left unmatched: 16. In germline, CDR1 is MGHRA, CDR2 YSYEKL. The CDR3 is 18 residues long. In nucleotides, the CDR3 is TGCGCCAGCAGCCAAGGAGCACAGGGGCGTCGTACAGGGACTGAAGCTTTCTTT. It specifies CASSQGAQGRRTGTEAFF.

The J gene is TRBJ1-1, the V gene TRBV11-2; no reliable D call. The V and J ends lost 2 bases and 0 bases respectively, with 10 bases between them. In germline, CDR1 is SGHAT, CDR2 FQNNGV. The CDR3 contains 15 residues. The CDR3: CASSLYVGVNTEAFF. For the CDR3, the DNA is TGTGCCAGCAGCTTATACGTCGGGGTGAACACTGAAGCTTTCTTT.

This chain uses TRBV9 with TRBJ2-1, with D possibly being TRBD2 (5 bases). Germline-derived CDR1 and CDR2 are SGDLS and YYNGEE. The CDR3 is 18 amino acids. The V gene lost 3 bases and the J gene lost 1 base, with 20 bases spanning the gap. CDR3 nucleotide sequence: TGTGCCAGCAGCGGCGACCGGTACGGGGTCTTGTCCTACAATGAGCAGTTCTTC. This encodes CASSGDRYGVLSYNEQFF. The full variable domain, its missing parts supplied by reference TRBV9 and TRBJ2-1, is DSGVTQTPKHLITATGQRVTLRCSPRSGDLSVYWYQQSLDQGLQFLIQYYNGEERAKGNILERFSAQQFPDLHSELNLSSLELGDSALYFCASSGDRYGVLSYNEQFFGPGTRLTVL.

This chain joins TRBV3-1 (or the pseudogene TRBV3-2) and TRBJ1-3; D possibly corresponds to TRBD1 (6 bases). Germline CDR1 is LGHDT and CDR2 is YNNKEL (reference sequence). CDR3 size: 16 residues. The V gene lost 1 base and the J gene lost 3 bases, with 13 bases spanning the gap. CDR3 loop: CASSQVGGANGNTIYF. Here the CDR3 DNA reads TGTGCCAGCAGCCAAGTAGGGGGGGCTAATGGAAACACCATATATTTT.

Concerning this clone: Other DNA variants within this sample encode the same CDR3. The chain carries TRBV5-1 and TRBJ2-5; D possibly corresponds to TRBD2 (5 bases). V gave up 0 bases and J gave up 5 bases, with 5 bases separating them. The V gene's germline CDR1 is SGHRS and CDR2 YFSETQ. This CDR3 contains 12 residues. CDR3 region: CASSLAGETQYF. The CDR3 bases are TGCGCCAGCAGCTTGGCGGGGGAGACCCAGTACTTC.